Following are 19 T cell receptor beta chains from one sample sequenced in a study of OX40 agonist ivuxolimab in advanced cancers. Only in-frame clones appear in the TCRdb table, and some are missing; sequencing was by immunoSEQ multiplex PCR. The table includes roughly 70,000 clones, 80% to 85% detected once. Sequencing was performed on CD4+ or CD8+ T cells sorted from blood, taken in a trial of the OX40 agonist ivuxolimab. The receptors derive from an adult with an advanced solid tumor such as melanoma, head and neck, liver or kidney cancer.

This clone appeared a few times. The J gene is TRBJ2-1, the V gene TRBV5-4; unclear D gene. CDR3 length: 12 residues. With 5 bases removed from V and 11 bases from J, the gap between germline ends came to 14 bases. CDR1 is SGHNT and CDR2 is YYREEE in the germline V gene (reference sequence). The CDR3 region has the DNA TGTGCCAGCAGTCGCGACCAAATCCAGCAGTTCTTC. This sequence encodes CASSRDQIQQFF.

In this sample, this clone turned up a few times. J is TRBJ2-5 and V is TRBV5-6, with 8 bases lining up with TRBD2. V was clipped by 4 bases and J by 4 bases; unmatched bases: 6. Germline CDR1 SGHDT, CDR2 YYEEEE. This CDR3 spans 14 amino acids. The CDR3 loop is CASSRAGEGETQYF. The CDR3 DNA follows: TGTGCCAGCAGCCGAGCGGGGGAGGGAGAGACCCAGTACTTC. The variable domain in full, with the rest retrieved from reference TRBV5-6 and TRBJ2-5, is DAGVTQSPTHLIKTRGQQVTLRCSPKSGHDTVSWYQQALGQGPQFIFQYYEEEERQRGNFPDRFSGHQFPNYSSELNVNALLLGDSALYLCASSRAGEGETQYFGPGTRLLVL.

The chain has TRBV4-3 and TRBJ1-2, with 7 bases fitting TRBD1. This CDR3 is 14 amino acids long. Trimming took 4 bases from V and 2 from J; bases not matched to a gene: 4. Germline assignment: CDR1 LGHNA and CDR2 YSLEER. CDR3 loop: CASSRGQRNYGYTF. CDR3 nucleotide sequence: TGCGCCAGCAGCCGGGGACAGAGGAACTATGGCTACACCTTC.

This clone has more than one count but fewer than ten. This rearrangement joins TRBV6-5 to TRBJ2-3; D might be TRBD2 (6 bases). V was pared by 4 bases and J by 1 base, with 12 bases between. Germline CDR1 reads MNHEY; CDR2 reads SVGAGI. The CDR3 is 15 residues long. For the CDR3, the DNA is TGTGCCAGCAGTTTGAAGGGACTGGGCACAGATACGCAGTATTTT. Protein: CASSLKGLGTDTQYF.

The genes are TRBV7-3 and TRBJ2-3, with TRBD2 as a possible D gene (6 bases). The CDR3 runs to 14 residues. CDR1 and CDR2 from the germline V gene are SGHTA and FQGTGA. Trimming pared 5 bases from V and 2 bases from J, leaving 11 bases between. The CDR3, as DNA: TGTGCCAGCAGCCCGGGACTCGTCACAGATACGCAGTATTTT. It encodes CASSPGLVTDTQYF.

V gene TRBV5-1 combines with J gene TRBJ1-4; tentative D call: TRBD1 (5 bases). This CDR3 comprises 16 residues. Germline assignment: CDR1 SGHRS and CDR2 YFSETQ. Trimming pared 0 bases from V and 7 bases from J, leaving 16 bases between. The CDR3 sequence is CASSLGGSAGIEKLFF. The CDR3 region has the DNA TGCGCCAGCAGCTTGGGGGGGTCGGCAGGGATTGAAAAACTGTTTTTT.

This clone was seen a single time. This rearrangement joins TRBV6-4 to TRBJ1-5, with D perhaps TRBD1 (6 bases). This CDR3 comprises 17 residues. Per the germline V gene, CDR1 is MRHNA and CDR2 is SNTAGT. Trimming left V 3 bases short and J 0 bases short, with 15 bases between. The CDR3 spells CASSEGWGAYSNQPQHF. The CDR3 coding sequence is TGTGCCAGCAGTGAAGGGTGGGGGGCTTATAGCAATCAGCCCCAGCATTTT.

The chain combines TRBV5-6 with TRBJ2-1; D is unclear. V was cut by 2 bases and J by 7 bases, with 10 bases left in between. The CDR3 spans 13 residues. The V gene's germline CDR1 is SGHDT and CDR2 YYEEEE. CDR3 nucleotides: TGTGCCAGCAGCTTAGCTTCCCATAATGAGCAGTTCTTC. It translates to CASSLASHNEQFF.

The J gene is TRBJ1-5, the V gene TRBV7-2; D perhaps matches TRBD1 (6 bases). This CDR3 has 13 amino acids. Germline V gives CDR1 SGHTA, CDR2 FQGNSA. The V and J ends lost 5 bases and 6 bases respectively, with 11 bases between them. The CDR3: CASSRADSQPQHF. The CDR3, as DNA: TGTGCCAGCAGCCGAGCGGACAGTCAGCCCCAGCATTTT.

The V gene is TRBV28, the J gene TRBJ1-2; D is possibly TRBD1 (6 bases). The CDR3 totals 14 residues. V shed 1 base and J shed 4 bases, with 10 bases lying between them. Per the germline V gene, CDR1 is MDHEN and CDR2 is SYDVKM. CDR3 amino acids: CASSLSRGGYGYTF. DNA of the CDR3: TGTGCCAGCAGTTTATCGCGAGGGGGCTATGGCTACACCTTC.

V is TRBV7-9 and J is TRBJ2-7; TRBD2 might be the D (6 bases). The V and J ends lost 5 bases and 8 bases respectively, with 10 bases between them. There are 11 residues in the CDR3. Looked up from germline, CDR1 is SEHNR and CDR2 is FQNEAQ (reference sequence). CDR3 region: CASSLGGKQYF. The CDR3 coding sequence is TGTGCCAGCAGCCTGGGGGGAAAGCAGTACTTC.

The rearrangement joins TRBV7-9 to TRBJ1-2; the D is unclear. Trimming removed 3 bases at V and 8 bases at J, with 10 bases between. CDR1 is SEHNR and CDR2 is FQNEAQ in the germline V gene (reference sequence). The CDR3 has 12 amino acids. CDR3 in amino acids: CASSFEGSGYTF. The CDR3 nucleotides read TGTGCCAGCAGCTTCGAAGGGTCGGGCTACACCTTC.

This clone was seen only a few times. The CDR3 sequence is CAWKGTQNQPQHF. The DNA for the CDR3 is TGTGCCTGGAAAGGAACTCAAAATCAGCCCCAGCATTTT. The chain uses TRBV30 and TRBJ1-5; D is unclear. V was cut by 4 bases and J by 4 bases, with 11 bases left in between. CDR1 is GTSNPN and CDR2 is SVGIG in the germline V gene (reference sequence). The CDR3 totals 13 residues.

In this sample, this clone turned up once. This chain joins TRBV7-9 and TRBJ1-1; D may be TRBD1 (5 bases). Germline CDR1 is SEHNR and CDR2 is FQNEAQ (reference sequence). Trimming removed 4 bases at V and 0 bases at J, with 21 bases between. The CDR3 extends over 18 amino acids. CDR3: CASSSGALAGKMNTEAFF. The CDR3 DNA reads TGTGCCAGCAGCTCCGGGGCCTTAGCGGGTAAGATGAACACTGAAGCTTTCTTT.

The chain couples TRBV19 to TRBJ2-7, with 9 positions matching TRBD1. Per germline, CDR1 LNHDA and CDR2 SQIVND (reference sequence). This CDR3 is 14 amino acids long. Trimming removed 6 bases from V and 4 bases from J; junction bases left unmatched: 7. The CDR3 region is CASRPGTGRYEQYF. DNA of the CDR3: TGTGCCAGTAGGCCGGGGACAGGGAGGTACGAGCAGTACTTC.

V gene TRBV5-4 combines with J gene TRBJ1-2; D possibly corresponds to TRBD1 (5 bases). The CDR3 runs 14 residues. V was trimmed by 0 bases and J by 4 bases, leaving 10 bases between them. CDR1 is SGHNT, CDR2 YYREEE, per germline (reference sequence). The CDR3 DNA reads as TGTGCCAGCAGCTTGGACAGGTCTAGCTATGGCTACACCTTC. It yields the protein CASSLDRSSYGYTF.

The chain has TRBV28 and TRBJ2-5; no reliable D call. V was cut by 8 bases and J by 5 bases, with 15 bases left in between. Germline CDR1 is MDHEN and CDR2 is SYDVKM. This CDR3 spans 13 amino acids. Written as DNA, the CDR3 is TGTGCCAGCTCCACCCCACTGGGCGAGACCCAGTACTTC. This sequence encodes CASSTPLGETQYF.

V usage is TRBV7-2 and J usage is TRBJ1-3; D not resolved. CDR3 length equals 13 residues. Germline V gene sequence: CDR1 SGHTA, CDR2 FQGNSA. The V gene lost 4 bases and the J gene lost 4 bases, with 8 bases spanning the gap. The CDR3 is CASSSNRGNTIYF. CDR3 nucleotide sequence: TGTGCCAGCAGCTCCAACCGGGGAAACACCATATATTTT.

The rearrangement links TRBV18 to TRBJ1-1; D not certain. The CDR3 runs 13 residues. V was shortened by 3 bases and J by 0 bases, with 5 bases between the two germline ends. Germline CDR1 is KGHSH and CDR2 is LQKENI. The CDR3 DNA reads TGTGCCAGCTCACCCAAACTGAACACTGAAGCTTTCTTT. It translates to CASSPKLNTEAFF.